This T cell receptor (beta chain) derives from a study of TIL therapy for anti-PD-1-resistant metastatic lung cancer. In the study overall: Tumor harvest preceded PD-1/PD-L1 blockade, followed by nivolumab treatment. Overall study results and limits: After infusion, TIL clonotypes partly replaced peripheral T cells and declined over months.

CDR3 size: 13 residues. The V end lost 2 bases, the J end lost 4 bases, and 8 bases lay between the germline ends. CDR1 KGHDR and CDR2 SFDVKD come from the germline V gene. This was the immunoSEQ v3 assay. Each library reached roughly 1.9 million read pairs, or about 5-6.5 million at deep level. TCRdb's copy holds only in-frame clones and misses some; the assay was immunoSEQ multiplex PCR. The sample comprises more than 55,000 clones, roughly four fifths of which are singletons, and roughly 3% rests with the top ten. This clone was picked up one time. Its target is not known. Time point here: pre-treatment sample, taken before nivolumab and TIL therapy.

The chain joins TRBV24-1 to TRBJ2-7, with D possibly matching TRBD2 (5 bases). Here the sequenced sample was blood, taken at baseline. The sequence was collected from a person aged 25 to 80 with non-small cell lung cancer. As DNA, the CDR3 is TGTGCCACCAGTGATTACCGGGGATACGAGCAGTACTTC. It codes for CATSDYRGYEQYF.